The present T cell receptor (beta chain) was sequenced within a study of CD8+CD57+ T cells in acquired aplastic anemia. CDR1 is SNHLY and CDR2 is FYNNEI in the germline V gene. V lost 6 bases and J 2 bases, leaving 10 bases between the germline ends. The CDR3 contains 14 residues. For CDR3 and TCR beta VDJ profiling, genomic DNA was the template used. TCRdb called the reads again in MiXCR, with one record for every CDR3 protein. The sample has some 180,000 distinct CDR3 sequences, about 50% seen once. The authors sequenced patients whose flow cytometry had shown CD8+CD57+ cell expansion. This clonotype was counted many times.

The receptor's source is a human donor with aplastic anemia. The J gene is TRBJ2-2, the V gene TRBV2, with TRBD1 as a possible D gene (5 bases). The material sequenced was sorted CD4+, CD8+, or CD8+CD57+ T cells (not recorded which) from PBMCs. CDR3 region: CASRLDTNTGELFF. CDR3 DNA: TGTGCCAGCAGACTGGACACCAACACCGGGGAGCTGTTTTTT.